This entry describes one T cell receptor (beta chain). This clone was observed a handful of times. Its antigen remains undetermined. No qualities accompany the bases; no much larger clone lies one base away. The cohort consisted of hundreds of healthy bone marrow donors. Cohort members were all nominally healthy when sampled, although unrecorded immune exposures were likely present. The donor was CMV seronegative and belonged to the group of around 400 seronegative cohort members. A peripheral blood sample was provided by each donor, and peripheral blood mononuclear cells were used for TCR beta sequencing. The Qiagen DNeasy Blood Extraction Kit was used to extract genomic DNA from the blood cell samples. The sample is drawn from a study of cytomegalovirus exposure and HLA in healthy donors (dated 2017 in TCRdb). Notes on the research overall: An earlier analysis of roughly 570 of the donors reported around 280 Gb of sequence data and around 120 million unique TCR beta sequences obtained from approximately 180 million T cells. The number of donors typed differed by locus, with about 629-640 for A, B, C, DRB1 and DQB1, roughly 520 for DQA1, 600 to 610 for DPA1, and under 490 for DPB1. Both class I and class II loci were covered by HLA typing, at four-digit resolution. Four to six DR-DQ haplotypes were handled as single units for association and clustering, since linkage in the cohort was strong. Besides the first cohort of hundreds of subjects, a separate validation cohort made up of roughly 130 different subjects was used. To predict cytomegalovirus infection status, the study brought together high-throughput TCR immunosequencing, statistical association of individual TCRs with disease status, and machine learning. An earlier analysis of around 580 of the donors used high-throughput TCR beta sequencing to judge whether each TCR beta V gene segment behaved as functional or pseudogenic. The study was designed to test whether signatures of past pathogen exposure could be identified by cataloging public T cell receptors. In the later analysis, no new phenotypic data were used to find candidate immune exposures; instead, reliance was placed on TCR beta sequences and their occurrence across donors. Donor age, sex, ethnicity and CMV serostatus were collected together with the repertoire data. All discovery cohort repertoires had been generated using a single sequencing platform. Roughly 300 gigabases of sequencing data and 70 million to 100 million unique TCR sequences were included in an early release covering several hundred HLA-typed donors. Across under 500 genotyped donors of the cohort, an average of roughly 250,000 unique TCR beta nucleotide sequences per donor were sequenced, and 15% to 20% of those sequences were non-productive. Genome-wide SNP genotypes for about 65% of the roughly 700 donors were used in a later genetic analysis, which treated that subset as a discovery cohort. Among the approximately 400 genotyped donors, around 81% belonged to the genetic ancestry cluster associated with self-reported Caucasian donors. Using immunosequencing, the study profiled T cell repertoires from some 670 subjects and related those repertoires to cytomegalovirus serostatus. To study patterns of TCR occurrence, a later analysis re-analyzed previously published TCR beta repertoires from 666 donors and added high-resolution HLA genotyping. General findings and caveats noted by the study authors: The cohort was sequenced for TCR beta chains only, and without alpha or paired-chain data the features that could be detected were limited. Linkage disequilibrium might explain the correlated functional status among segregating V segments, but an unknown experimental factor could not be excluded. In a later analysis, HLA-associated TCR beta chains showed more clonal expansion and lower generation probabilities than non-associated chains that were equally common. At a false discovery rate of 0.05, a later analysis linked 16,951 TCR beta sequences to specific HLA alleles. The classifier was reported to diagnose cytomegalovirus status with high specificity and sensitivity in both the original cohort and the validation cohort. In a later analysis, most CMV-associated TCR beta chains were found to appear HLA-restricted, with HLA associations seemingly driven largely by CMV exposure. Because some donors lacked HLA typing at each locus, the association tests relied only on the typed subset. Because counts were too low, more than 15 rarely observed V segments, including chromosome 9 orphons, were excluded from the earlier analysis of several hundred of the donors. The 87-base-pair reads could not distinguish some IMGT-functional V segments, including TRBV6-2 and TRBV6-3, so those segments were excluded. Most TCR sequences were observed very rarely across donors, whereas some public TCRs were present in many individuals. In a later analysis, the rate of TCR association differed among HLA loci, with DRB1 alleles having the most associated TCRs and HLA-C alleles having the fewest. The study listed 150 to 200 TCR beta chains as associated with cytomegalovirus. A few of the identified cytomegalovirus-associated TCR beta chains were confirmed in vitro to be specific for cytomegalovirus antigens. Strong co-occurrence of HLA alleles, especially DR and DQ, made assigning TCR associations to individual alleles difficult. V-gene and J-gene trimming of TCR beta chains was associated with a missense DCLRE1C variant in a later genetic analysis, and the association was replicated in an independent cohort. Roughly uniform sequencing depth across donors was assumed in presence/absence analyses, although this assumption may not hold. According to a later analysis, parvovirus B19, influenza, CMV and Epstein-Barr virus appeared linked to several top co-occurrence clusters. CMV serostatus was the only immune exposure information available for the cohort. Compared with the approximately 670-donor mean, donors in an Asian-associated ancestry cluster had fewer N-insertions in productive TCRs, according to a later genetic analysis. The authors suggested that the approach could potentially be generalized to other disease states and immunological phenotypes. A further reported finding was that TCR beta sequences accurately predicted the HLA-A and HLA-B alleles for most subjects in the first cohort. A cluster of highly shared sequence variants was judged likely to represent a technical artifact of the sequencing pipeline. An earlier analysis of around 600 of the donors showed that most TCR beta V segments appeared in productive rearrangements either about 87% or about 30% of the time, which broadly matched IMGT annotations.

The CDR3 has 14 amino acids, counting the end cysteine and phenylalanine. The only DNA kept is the CDR3, 42 bases in frame from the first base. Taken from the germline V gene, the CDR1 and CDR2 loops are SGHTA and FQGNSA. Ends trimmed: V by 4 bases, J by 5 bases; bases unmatched to a gene: 5. The library was built by means of the immunoSEQ multiplex PCR assay. For the multiplex PCR, a mixture combining 60 forward primers for TCR Vbeta segments and 13 reverse primers for TCR Jbeta segments was used. The CDR3 region of rearranged TCR beta genes was amplified from genomic DNA with a multiplex PCR assay. Amplified TCR beta libraries were sequenced as 87-base-pair reads on the Illumina HiSeq System. Per the source publication's procedure: A later analysis counted 75 million to 100 million unique TCR beta chains across the 500 to 850 repertoires, and 10 million to 11 million of these chains were shared by at least two donors. Raw reads were error-corrected and collapsed into unique sequences with a nearest-neighbor algorithm that merged closely related sequences to remove PCR and sequencing errors. V, D and J gene segments were assigned by aligning CDR3 sequences to IMGT reference sequences. For a sequence to be retained, at least a six-nucleotide match to both a V gene segment and a J gene segment was required. Rearrangements were called productive when the CDR3 lacked stop codons and stayed in frame with V and J; all others were non-productive. CDR3 was defined according to IMGT convention as the region running from the second conserved V-encoded cysteine to the conserved J-encoded phenylalanine. In an earlier analysis of 587 of the donors, sequences lacking an unambiguous match to a single V gene segment were excluded. An earlier analysis of 450 to 650 of the donors called V segments functional above 56.7% productive rearrangements and segregating when the between-donor standard deviation exceeded 5%. A statistical classification framework was built for diagnosing cytomegalovirus status from the catalog of TCR beta chain sequences. In a later analysis, TCR nucleotide sequences were compared against IMGT/GENE-DB human TR gene sequences so that V and J genes could be assigned. Using the TCRdist pipeline, a later analysis assigned CDR3 sequences along with most-parsimonious VDJ recombination scenarios. In a later analysis, every TCR beta chain was defined by the combination of its CDR3 amino acid sequence and its V-gene family, and reads without a unique V-gene family were dropped. As a way to deal with suspected cross-contamination and a sequencing artifact, a later analysis dropped hundreds of nucleotide sequences that were highly shared and had low generation probability. In a later analysis, a clonal expansion index for each public chain was calculated from normalized within-repertoire ranks of inferred template counts. In a later analysis, generation probabilities were computed with a VDJ recombination model fitted to out-of-frame rearrangements, and the resulting probabilities were checked against IGoR. A later analysis scored TCR-TCR, TCR-HLA and TCR-CMV co-occurrence with hypergeometric tests, applying a repertoire-size bias correction to TCR pairs. False discovery rates were estimated in a later analysis by permuting HLA or CMV assignments 20 times. In a later analysis, co-occurring TCRs were grouped with DBSCAN, and TCRdist sequence similarity was added when clustering was performed within HLA-allele-positive subsets. Repertoires with fewer than 30,000 or more than 120,000 public chains, plus five repertoires with anomalous nucleotide sharing, were excluded from co-occurrence clustering. Held by TCRdb, this immuneACCESS table contains in-frame sequences only and omits some clones. Under half of the omission traces to an unresolved V gene where checked; the cause of the rest is unknown. V, J and clone size were drawn from that table, and D and trimming were deduced from the DNA. Present in this sample are 100,000 to 150,000 clones, 75% to 80% of which were seen just once. Clones ranked in the top ten supply over 5% of the sample.

The TCR originated in a woman between 35 and 50 years old in good health and CMV-seronegative. The chain uses TRBV7-2 and TRBJ1-5; 7 bases in between match TRBD1. The material sequenced was PBMCs. For the CDR3, the sequence is CASSYRDRDQPQHF. The DNA is as follows: TGTGCCAGCAGCTACCGGGACAGAGATCAGCCCCAGCATTTT.